This T cell receptor beta chain was documented in a study of blood T cell repertoires in COVID-19. The assay was immunoSEQ multiplex PCR, and TCRdb's table has in-frame clones only and misses some. The sample consists of approximately 100,000 clones, about four fifths of them appearing once. About this clone itself: The sample contains more than one DNA sequence encoding this CDR3.

This CDR3 spans 15 amino acids. Germline V gene sequence: CDR1 MDHEN, CDR2 SYDVKM. V shed 5 bases, J shed 0 bases, and the junction held 2 bases outside the gene matches. J is TRBJ2-7 and V is TRBV28, with 12 bases aligning to TRBD2. This receptor was obtained from a human donor in a cohort sampled during active COVID-19. Sample: peripheral blood. The DNA for the CDR3 is TGTGCCAGCAGTCCGGGACTAGCGGGCTCCTACGAGCAGTACTTC. This gives the protein CASSPGLAGSYEQYF.